The TCR beta chain described here comes from a study of CD8 T cells in Susac syndrome. The patients serving as multiple sclerosis controls were treatment-naive. They had stable or active relapsing-remitting disease and fulfilled revised McDonald criteria. This CDR3 is built from 13 residues. V was clipped by 5 bases and J by 2 bases, with 9 bases between them. Per germline, CDR1 SEHNR and CDR2 FQNEAQ (reference sequence). Reverse transcription of roughly 0.5 to 1 ug RNA used random hexamers. Each CDR3 protein gets one entry after TCRdb re-called the immunoSEQ multiplex PCR reads with MiXCR. The table shows about 180,000 distinct CDR3 sequences, with more than 90% occurring only once.

Specimen: CD4+ T cells from PBMCs. The chain recombines TRBV7-9 with TRBJ1-2, with unresolved D. The origin of this receptor is a human donor with multiple sclerosis. The CDR3 region has the DNA TGTGCCAGCAGCATACAAGGAAACTATGGCTACACCTTC. It yields the protein CASSIQGNYGYTF.